This entry describes one T cell receptor (beta chain). Germline assignment: CDR1 SGHVS and CDR2 FNYEAQ. This CDR3 spans 14 amino acids. The V segment lost 4 bases and the J segment 9 bases; nucleotides outside the gene matches: 9. The authors reverse transcribed about 0.5 to 1 ug RNA with random hexamers. TCRdb re-analysed the immunoSEQ multiplex PCR reads in MiXCR, keeping a single row per CDR3 protein. The sample carries approximately 210,000 distinct CDR3 sequences, 94% recorded once. This entry belongs to a study of CD8 T cells in Susac syndrome. The sequence came from a human donor with Susac syndrome. The V call is TRBV7-6, the J call TRBJ2-1; 7 bases align to TRBD1. The sample taken for sequencing was CD4+ T cells from PBMCs. The CDR3 is CASSYAPAGGEQFF. The CDR3 nucleotides are TGTGCCAGCAGCTACGCGCCCGCAGGGGGTGAGCAGTTCTTC.